The clone carrying this T cell receptor beta chain was observed at least ten times. TCRdb reanalysed the RT-PCR reads using MiXCR and keeps one entry per CDR3 protein. The table includes more than 550,000 distinct CDR3 sequences, around 11% detected once. The sample comes from a study of response to subunit inactivated influenza vaccine. The sample was also reused in another study, on T cells expressing NK-cell markers. From that second work: Production of TCR beta cDNA relied on 5'RACE template switching with UMIs. Sorted T-cell subsets CD3+CD56+NKG2C+, CD3+CD56+NKG2C- and CD3+CD56-NKG2C+ were TCR beta-sequenced. NKG2C+ dominant clonotypes from more than 5 donors made up about 1.0-7.5% of CD8+ T cells. Uncertainty persisted over the HCMV specificity of expanded NKG2C+ T cell clones.

Material: PBMCs from blood, obtained on the day of vaccination. This TCR came from a man between 45 and 60 years old who received an inactivated influenza vaccine.

The CDR3 nucleotides are TGTGCCAGCAGTTTGCATGGGACAGGGAACTACGAGCAGTACTTC. Amino acids: CASSLHGTGNYEQYF. This chain uses TRBV12-3 or TRBV12-4 with TRBJ2-7; TRBD1 aligns across 9 bases. The CDR3 is 15 residues long. The V segment lost 3 bases and the J segment 3 bases; nucleotides outside the gene matches: 6.